These 32 T cell receptor beta chains share one sample of origin, sequenced in a study of blood T cell repertoires in COVID-19. Libraries were prepared by immunoSEQ multiplex PCR; TCRdb keeps only in-frame clonotypes and omits some of them. The sample lists 150,000 to 200,000 clones; approximately 82% were seen once. The sample comprised peripheral blood. These receptors all stem from an elderly woman with acute or convalescent COVID-19.

V and J are TRBV5-1 and TRBJ1-2; D gene uncertain. The CDR3 extends over 13 amino acids. V shed 0 bases and J shed 8 bases, with 11 bases lying between them. Looked up from germline, CDR1 is SGHRS and CDR2 is YFSETQ. CDR3 nucleotide sequence: TGCGCCAGCAGCTTGGAAAATAACTGGGGCTACACCTTC. Translation: CASSLENNWGYTF.

The chain carries TRBV30 and TRBJ1-5; D ambiguous. V was clipped by 5 bases and J by 0 bases, with 8 bases between them. Germline V gives CDR1 GTSNPN, CDR2 SVGIG (reference sequence). The CDR3 contains 13 residues. The CDR3 sequence: CAWGTVSNQPQHF. For the CDR3, the DNA is TGTGCCTGGGGAACAGTTAGCAATCAGCCCCAGCATTTT.

The rearrangement links TRBV7-8 to TRBJ2-7; 8 bases agree with TRBD2. The ends lost 5 bases at V and 0 bases at J; junction bases unmatched: 9. This CDR3 is 16 amino acids long. In germline, CDR1 is SGHVS, CDR2 FQNEAQ. In DNA, the CDR3 is TGTGCCAGCAGCCCCCGGACTAGCCTAAGCTCCTACGAGCAGTACTTC. Its translation: CASSPRTSLSSYEQYF.

The chain joins TRBV21-1 to TRBJ1-6; the table's TRBD1 call for D was not verified on the DNA. TRBV21-1 is a listed pseudogene. This CDR3 is 17 amino acids long. Here the CDR3 reads CASSANRGRDYNSPLHF. Here the CDR3 DNA reads TGTGCCAGCAGCGCAAACAGGGGGAGAGATTATAATTCACCCCTCCACTTT.

The chain uses TRBV18 and TRBJ2-7; 8 bases line up with TRBD2. Germline V gene data show CDR1 as KGHSH and CDR2 as LQKENI. The J segment lost 0 bases and the V segment lost 2 bases, leaving 3 bases of the junction unmatched. The CDR3 consists of 15 residues. In nucleotides, the CDR3 is TGTGCCAGCTCACCAGAGCGGGGGAGCTCCTACGAGCAGTACTTC. This gives the protein CASSPERGSSYEQYF. Drawing the rest from reference TRBV18 and TRBJ2-7, the complete variable domain is NAGVMQNPRHLVRRRGQEARLRCSPMKGHSHVYWYRQLPEEGLKFMVYLQKENIIDESGMPKERFSAEFPKEGPSILRIQQVVRGDSAAYFCASSPERGSSYEQYFGPGTRLTVT.

This clone has a handful of counts. The chain uses TRBV7-9 and TRBJ1-6; D is possibly TRBD1 (6 bases). This CDR3 has 14 residues. Looked up from germline, CDR1 is SEHNR and CDR2 is FQNEAQ (reference sequence). V was clipped by 2 bases and J by 6 bases, with 8 bases between them. In nucleotides, the CDR3 is TGTGCCAGCAGCTTAAAGGACAGTAATTCACCCCTCCACTTT. Translated: CASSLKDSNSPLHF.

The rearrangement joins TRBV27 to TRBJ1-5, with D possibly TRBD1 on 6 matching bases. V was cut by 10 bases and J by 9 bases, with 19 bases left in between. Germline CDR1 reads MNHEY; CDR2 reads SMNVEV (reference sequence). The CDR3 consists of 13 residues. CDR3 loop: CATRPGQRGPQHF. The CDR3 nucleotides read TGTGCCACCCGACCGGGACAACGGGGGCCCCAGCATTTT.

This clone showed up just once. V gene TRBV3-1 (or the pseudogene TRBV3-2) combines with J gene TRBJ2-3, with D possibly TRBD2 on 7 matching bases. The germline V gene encodes CDR1 LGHDT and CDR2 YNNKEL (reference sequence). Trimming took 0 bases from V and 6 from J, leaving 13 bases between them. The CDR3 contains 15 residues. CDR3 loop: CASSQDGGRGDTQYF. CDR3 DNA sequence: TGTGCCAGCAGCCAAGACGGAGGGAGGGGGGATACGCAGTATTTT.

The V call is TRBV29-1, the J call TRBJ1-2, with D possibly being TRBD1 (6 bases). This CDR3 contains 12 residues. With 4 bases removed from V and 8 bases from J, the gap between germline ends came to 14 bases. Germline CDR1 SQVTM, CDR2 ANQGSEA. In nucleotides, the CDR3 is TGCAGCGTTGGGGGGGGGCCAGGCGGCTACACCTTC. Translating gives CSVGGGPGGYTF.

This clone has a single count. The V call is TRBV19, the J call TRBJ1-1; the D is unclear. Germline V gives CDR1 LNHDA, CDR2 SQIVND (reference sequence). The CDR3 has 13 residues. Deletions cut 5 bases from V and 5 bases from J, with 12 bases between. The DNA for the CDR3 is TGTGCCAGTAGTGTCCTGAGAGGGACTGAAGCTTTCTTT. Amino acids: CASSVLRGTEAFF.

The chain joins TRBV6-5 to TRBJ2-1; D is ambiguous. CDR1 MNHEY and CDR2 SVGAGI come from the germline V gene. Trimming cost V 6 bases and J 5 bases, with 11 bases left between them. This CDR3 is 13 amino acids long. The CDR3 here is CASSTSDNNEQFF. DNA of the CDR3: TGTGCCAGCAGCACCAGTGACAACAATGAGCAGTTCTTC.

This clone has a single count. The chain links TRBV6-6 to TRBJ1-1; a weak D match, TRBD1 (6 bases). The CDR3 contains 15 residues. Germline V CDR1 and CDR2: MNHNY, SVGAGI (reference sequence). Trimming took 7 bases from V and 0 from J, leaving 15 bases between them. The CDR3 DNA reads TGTGCCAGCACCCTACAGGGAAATATGAACACTGAAGCTTTCTTT. This encodes CASTLQGNMNTEAFF.

The rearrangement uses TRBV9 and TRBJ2-1, with 9 bases fitting TRBD2. CDR3 size: 16 residues. Unmatched junction bases numbered 13, after V lost 2 bases and J lost 10 bases. Germline-derived CDR1 and CDR2 are SGDLS and YYNGEE. The CDR3 coding sequence is TGTGCCAGCAGCGTGCTAGCGGGAAACCAATTTTGGGAGCAGTTCTTC. It specifies CASSVLAGNQFWEQFF.

The chain joins TRBV29-1 to TRBJ2-1, with 9 bases lining up with TRBD2. Trimming at V came to 1 base and at J to 9 bases, leaving 7 bases not matched to a gene. The CDR3 length is 14 residues. Germline V gene sequence: CDR1 SQVTM, CDR2 ANQGSEA. CDR3 amino acids: CSVEVLAGVSEQFF. In nucleotides, the CDR3 is TGCAGCGTTGAAGTATTAGCGGGAGTTAGTGAGCAGTTCTTC.

This clone was detected once. V gene TRBV27 combines with J gene TRBJ2-1; D perhaps matches TRBD2 (5 bases). CDR1 and CDR2 from the germline V gene are MNHEY and SMNVEV (reference sequence). The ends were cut back, 4 bases at V and 4 bases at J, with 26 bases in the middle. The CDR3 has 19 residues. CDR3 in amino acids: CASSSNLAGGGGLYNEQFF. The CDR3 nucleotides read TGTGCCAGCAGTTCCAACTTAGCAGGCGGAGGTGGGTTATACAATGAGCAGTTCTTC.

The gene calls are TRBV10-2 and TRBJ2-2; 10 positions match TRBD2. CDR3 length: 16 amino acids. V shed 4 bases and J 5 bases; nucleotides not matched to a gene: 7. CDR1 WSHSY and CDR2 SAAADI come from the germline V gene. The CDR3 protein is CASSGLASGRTGELFF. As DNA, the CDR3 is TGCGCCAGCAGTGGCCTGGCTAGCGGGAGAACCGGGGAGCTGTTTTTT.

This clone was picked up one time. The rearrangement uses TRBV5-4 and TRBJ2-1, with a weak D call TRBD2 (6 bases). Germline V gene lookup returns CDR1 SGHNT and CDR2 YYREEE (reference sequence). The V and J ends lost 0 bases and 7 bases respectively, with 14 bases between them. The CDR3 length is 15 residues. CDR3 region: CASSLDGGMGNEQFF. CDR3 nucleotides: TGTGCCAGCAGCTTGGATGGCGGGATGGGGAATGAGCAGTTCTTC.

This clone has at least ten counts. This chain joins TRBV12-3 or TRBV12-4 and TRBJ2-7, with a weak D call TRBD1 (6 bases). There are 13 residues in the CDR3. With 6 bases removed from V and 3 bases from J, the gap between germline ends came to 12 bases. CDR3 sequence: CASSPGHFYEQYF. As DNA, the CDR3 is TGTGCCAGCAGCCCGGGACACTTCTACGAGCAGTACTTC.

The V gene is TRBV5-1, the J gene TRBJ2-3; 10 bases are shared with TRBD2. Germline V gene lookup returns CDR1 SGHRS and CDR2 YFSETQ. There are 17 residues in the CDR3. V lost 0 bases and J lost 1; bases outside the gene matches: 5. CDR3 nucleotide sequence: TGCGCCAGCAGCTTGGCTTCCGGGACTAGCGGCACAGATACGCAGTATTTT. Translated: CASSLASGTSGTDTQYF.

The rearrangement joins TRBV7-6 to TRBJ2-1, with 13 bases identical to TRBD2. Germline CDR1 SGHVS, CDR2 FNYEAQ. J lost 5 bases, V lost 2 bases, and 3 bases had no gene match. This CDR3 is 16 amino acids long. CDR3 in amino acids: CASSLQGLAGDNEQFF. DNA for the CDR3: TGTGCCAGCAGCTTACAAGGACTAGCGGGAGACAATGAGCAGTTCTTC.

V usage is TRBV2 and J usage is TRBJ1-4, with D unclear. The CDR3 runs 14 residues. Germline CDR1 is SNHLY and CDR2 is FYNNEI. Trimming removed 5 bases at V and 5 bases at J, with 12 bases between. In DNA, the CDR3 is TGTGCCAGCAGTCGGGAGGACCTGAATGAAAAACTGTTTTTT. Residues: CASSREDLNEKLFF.

This chain connects TRBV19 to TRBJ2-2; possible D gene TRBD1, 6 bases. CDR1 and CDR2 from the germline V gene are LNHDA and SQIVND (reference sequence). Between the trimmed V and J ends, which lost 6 bases and 6 bases, there was a span of 14 bases. The CDR3 is 14 residues long. In nucleotides, the CDR3 is TGTGCCAGTAGCTATTGGTCAGGGGCCGGGGAGCTGTTTTTT. Its translation is CASSYWSGAGELFF.

This clone has a single count. The chain couples TRBV6-5 to TRBJ1-6, with TRBD1 as a possible D gene (5 bases). The V gene lost 4 bases and the J gene lost 2 bases, with 12 bases spanning the gap. The CDR3 spans 16 residues. Germline loops: CDR1 MNHEY, CDR2 SVGAGI. This CDR3 reads CASSWGGNAYNSPLHF. In DNA, the CDR3 is TGTGCCAGCAGTTGGGGGGGAAATGCCTATAATTCACCCCTCCACTTT.

The chain combines TRBV5-4 with TRBJ2-2; 7 nucleotides match TRBD2. Trimming removed 0 bases from V and 0 bases from J; junction bases left unmatched: 5. Germline CDR1 SGHNT, CDR2 YYREEE (reference sequence). The CDR3 totals 17 residues. The CDR3 here is CASSLEIAGSNTGELFF. The CDR3 bases are TGTGCCAGCAGCTTGGAAATAGCGGGTTCGAACACCGGGGAGCTGTTTTTT.

The V and J genes are TRBV30 and TRBJ2-7, with D unresolved. Germline values: CDR1 GTSNPN, CDR2 SVGIG (reference sequence). Between the trimmed V and J ends, which lost 5 bases and 6 bases, there was a span of 11 bases. CDR3 length: 11 amino acids. For the CDR3, the DNA is TGTGCCTGGGACCTTCGGAGCGAGCAGTACTTC. Amino acids: CAWDLRSEQYF.

This clone was seen only once. The genes are TRBV7-8 and TRBJ2-3; tentatively, D is TRBD1 (6 bases). V lost 0 bases and J lost 1, with 8 bases in between. The CDR3 is 15 residues long. Germline V gene data show CDR1 as SGHVS and CDR2 as FQNEAQ. CDR3 nucleotide sequence: TGTGCCAGCAGCTTAGCGTCAGGGGGCACAGATACGCAGTATTTT. Translating gives CASSLASGGTDTQYF.

This clone turned up a few times. The V gene is TRBV7-9, the J gene TRBJ1-2; maybe TRBD1 (5 bases). The germline V gene encodes CDR1 SEHNR and CDR2 FQNEAQ (reference sequence). The ends were cut back, 1 base at V and 7 bases at J, with 10 bases in the middle. The CDR3 consists of 13 residues. This CDR3 reads CASSLVAGIGYTF. CDR3 nucleotide sequence: TGTGCCAGCAGCTTAGTAGCAGGGATTGGCTACACCTTC.

The rearrangement uses TRBV10-1 and TRBJ2-3; 9 bases fit TRBD2. CDR1 and CDR2 from the germline V gene are WNHNN and SYGVQD (reference sequence). The CDR3 totals 16 residues. J gave up 2 bases and V 2 bases, and 5 bases lay outside the gene matches. Here the CDR3 reads CASSEDSGRITDTQYF. The CDR3 DNA follows: TGCGCCAGCAGTGAGGACAGCGGGAGGATCACAGATACGCAGTATTTT.

The CDR3 DNA is TGCAGCGTTGACACCGGGGGCTACGAGCAGTACTTC. Its translation is CSVDTGGYEQYF. The gene calls are TRBV29-1 and TRBJ2-7, with D maybe TRBD2 (6 bases). CDR3 size: 12 residues. Trimming removed 3 bases from V and 3 bases from J, with 9 bases in between. Germline V gene lookup returns CDR1 SQVTM and CDR2 ANQGSEA.

The J gene is TRBJ2-2, the V gene TRBV25-1; 9 bases line up with TRBD2. J gave up 7 bases and V 3 bases, and 9 bases lay outside the gene matches. Germline V gene lookup returns CDR1 MGHDK and CDR2 SYGVNS. The CDR3 runs 16 residues. Here the CDR3 DNA reads TGTGCCAGCAGTGATGCCAGTAGCGGGAGATACGGGGAGCTGTTTTTT. The encoded protein is CASSDASSGRYGELFF.

The genes are TRBV6-6 and TRBJ2-5; 11 bases line up with TRBD2. Germline CDR1 and CDR2: MNHNY and SVGAGI (reference sequence). There are 18 residues in the CDR3. The junction had 13 bases not matched to a gene; V was cut back by 5 bases and J by 2 bases. The CDR3 DNA follows: TGTGCCAGCAGTCGGGGACTAGCGGAGGGTATCTCGCAAGAGACCCAGTACTTC. This encodes CASSRGLAEGISQETQYF.

The chain links TRBV20-1 to TRBJ2-1; a weak D match, TRBD2 (6 bases). The CDR3 spans 14 residues. V was clipped by 3 bases and J by 0 bases, with 9 bases between them. The germline V gene encodes CDR1 DFQATT and CDR2 SNEGSKA (reference sequence). For the CDR3, the DNA is TGCAGTGCTAGTAGCGGAAGCTCCTACAATGAGCAGTTCTTC. The encoded protein is CSASSGSSYNEQFF.